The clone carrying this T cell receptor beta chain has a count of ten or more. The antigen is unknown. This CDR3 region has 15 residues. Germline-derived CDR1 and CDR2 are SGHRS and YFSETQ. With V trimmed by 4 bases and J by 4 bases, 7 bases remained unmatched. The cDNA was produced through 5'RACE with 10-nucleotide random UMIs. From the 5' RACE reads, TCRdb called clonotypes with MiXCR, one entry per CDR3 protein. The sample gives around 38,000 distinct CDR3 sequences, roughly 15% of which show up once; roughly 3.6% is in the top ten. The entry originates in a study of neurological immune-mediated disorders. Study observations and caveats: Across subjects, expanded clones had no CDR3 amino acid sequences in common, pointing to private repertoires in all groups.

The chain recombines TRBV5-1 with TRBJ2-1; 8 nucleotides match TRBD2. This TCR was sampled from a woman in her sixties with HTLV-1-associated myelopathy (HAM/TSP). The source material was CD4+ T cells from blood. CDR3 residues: CASSPLGGEYNEQFF. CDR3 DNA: TGCGCCAGCAGCCCTCTCGGGGGGGAGTACAATGAGCAGTTCTTC.